Following are 5 T cell receptor beta chains from one sample sequenced in a study of blood T cell repertoires in COVID-19. The table came from immunoSEQ multiplex PCR; TCRdb's copy has only in-frame clones and leaves some out. Here the sample spans 150,000 to 200,000 clones, about 82% being singletons. Sequencing input: peripheral blood. The receptors here all came from a woman in her twenties or thirties with acute or convalescent COVID-19.

This clone was detected only a few times. V is TRBV18 and J is TRBJ2-3; perhaps TRBD1 as D (5 bases). Trimming stripped 3 bases from V and 0 bases from J, with 19 bases between. The length of the CDR3 is 18 residues. The germline CDR1 and CDR2 sequences are KGHSH and LQKENI. The CDR3 nucleotides are TGTGCCAGCTCACCCAAAGGCAGGACAAGGGCAAGCACAGATACGCAGTATTTT. Amino acid sequence: CASSPKGRTRASTDTQYF.

This clone showed up just a few times. The rearrangement uses TRBV5-1 and TRBJ2-5; possibly TRBD2 for D (5 bases). The germline gives CDR1 SGHRS, CDR2 YFSETQ. This CDR3 is built from 13 residues. V lost 5 bases, J lost 1 base, and 9 bases lay in between. CDR3 in amino acids: CASRLSGQETQYF. Written as DNA, the CDR3 is TGCGCCAGCAGACTAAGCGGCCAAGAGACCCAGTACTTC.

This chain connects TRBV27 to TRBJ2-3; weak D call: TRBD2 (6 bases). The CDR3 has 15 residues. CDR1 and CDR2 (germline): MNHEY, SMNVEV (reference sequence). V was cut by 4 bases and J by 4 bases, with 15 bases left in between. For the CDR3, the DNA is TGTGCCAGCAGTTCACCCCACCCGGGGGCAGATACGCAGTATTTT. This gives the protein CASSSPHPGADTQYF.

The chain couples TRBV10-3 to TRBJ1-2; a possible D gene is TRBD1 (6 bases). The CDR3 is 12 residues long. V was trimmed by 10 bases and J by 4 bases, leaving 13 bases between them. Per the germline V gene, CDR1 is ENHRY and CDR2 is SYGVKD. This CDR3 is CATTDSSYGYTF. The DNA of the CDR3 is TGTGCCACCACGGACAGCAGCTATGGCTACACCTTC.

This clone was found a few times. CDR3 residues: CASSPMGQGTFFDGYTF. Written as DNA, the CDR3 is TGTGCCAGCAGTCCCATGGGACAGGGAACTTTCTTCGATGGCTACACCTTC. The genes are TRBV7-2 and TRBJ1-2, with 9 bases identical to TRBD1. V shed 6 bases and J 6 bases; nucleotides not matched to a gene: 17. Germline CDR1 and CDR2: SGHTA and FQGNSA. The CDR3 loop spans 17 amino acids.